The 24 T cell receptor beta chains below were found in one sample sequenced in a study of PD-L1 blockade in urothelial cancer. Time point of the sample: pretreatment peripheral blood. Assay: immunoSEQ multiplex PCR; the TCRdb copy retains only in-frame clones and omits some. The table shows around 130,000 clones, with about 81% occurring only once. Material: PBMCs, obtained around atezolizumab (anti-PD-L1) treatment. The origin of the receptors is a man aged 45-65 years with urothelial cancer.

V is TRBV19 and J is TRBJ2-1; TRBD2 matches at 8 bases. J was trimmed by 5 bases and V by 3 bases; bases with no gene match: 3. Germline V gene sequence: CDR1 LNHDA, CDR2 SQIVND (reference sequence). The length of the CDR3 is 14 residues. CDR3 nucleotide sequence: TGTGCCAGTAGTATGACTAGCGCTAACAATGAGCAGTTCTTC. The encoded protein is CASSMTSANNEQFF.

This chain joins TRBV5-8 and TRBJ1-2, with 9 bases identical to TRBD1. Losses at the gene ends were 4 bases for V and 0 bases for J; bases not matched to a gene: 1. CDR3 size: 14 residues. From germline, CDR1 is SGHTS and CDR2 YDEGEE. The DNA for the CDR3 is TGTGCCAGCAGCCGGGACAGGGCTAACTATGGCTACACCTTC. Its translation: CASSRDRANYGYTF.

CDR3 sequence (DNA): TGTGCCAGTACCGCAACAGGGCTCGGAAACACCATATATTTT. It specifies CASTATGLGNTIYF. The rearrangement links TRBV19 to TRBJ1-3; tentative D call: TRBD1 (6 bases). From germline, CDR1 is LNHDA and CDR2 SQIVND (reference sequence). This CDR3 comprises 14 residues. With 7 bases removed from V and 4 bases from J, the gap between germline ends came to 14 bases.

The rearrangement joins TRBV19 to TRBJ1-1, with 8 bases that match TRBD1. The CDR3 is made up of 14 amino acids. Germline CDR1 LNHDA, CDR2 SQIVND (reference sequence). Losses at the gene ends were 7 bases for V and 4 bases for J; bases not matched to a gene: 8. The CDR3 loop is CASNAGGAGTEAFF. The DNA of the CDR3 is TGTGCCAGTAATGCAGGGGGCGCGGGCACTGAAGCTTTCTTT. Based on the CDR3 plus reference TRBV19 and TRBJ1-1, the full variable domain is DGGITQSPKYLFRKEGQNVTLSCEQNLNHDAMYWYRQDPGQGLRLIYYSQIVNDFQKGDIAEGYSVSREKKESFPLTVTSAQKNPTAFYLCASNAGGAGTEAFFGQGTRLTVV.

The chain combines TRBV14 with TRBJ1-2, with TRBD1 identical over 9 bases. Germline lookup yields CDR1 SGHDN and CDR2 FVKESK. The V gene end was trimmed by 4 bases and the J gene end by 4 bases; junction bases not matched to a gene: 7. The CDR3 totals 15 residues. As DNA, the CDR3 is TGTGCCAGCAGCCCCTTAGGACAGGGGAGCTATGGCTACACCTTC. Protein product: CASSPLGQGSYGYTF.

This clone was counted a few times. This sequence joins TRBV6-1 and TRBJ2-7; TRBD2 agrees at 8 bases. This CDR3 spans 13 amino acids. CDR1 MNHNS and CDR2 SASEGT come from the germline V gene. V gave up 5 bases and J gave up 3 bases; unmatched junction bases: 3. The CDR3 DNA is TGTGCCAGCAGTTTAGCGGGGCTCTACGAGCAGTACTTC. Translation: CASSLAGLYEQYF.

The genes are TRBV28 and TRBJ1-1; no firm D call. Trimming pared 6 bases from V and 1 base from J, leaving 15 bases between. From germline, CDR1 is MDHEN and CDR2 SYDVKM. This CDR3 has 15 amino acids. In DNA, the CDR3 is TGTGCCAGCAGCGTGGTATTTGGAGAGAACACTGAAGCTTTCTTT. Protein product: CASSVVFGENTEAFF. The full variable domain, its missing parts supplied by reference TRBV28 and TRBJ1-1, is DVKVTQSSRYLVKRTGEKVFLECVQDMDHENMFWYRQDPGLGLRLIYFSYDVKMKEKGDIPEGYSVSREKKERFSLILESASTNQTSMYLCASSVVFGENTEAFFGQGTRLTVV.

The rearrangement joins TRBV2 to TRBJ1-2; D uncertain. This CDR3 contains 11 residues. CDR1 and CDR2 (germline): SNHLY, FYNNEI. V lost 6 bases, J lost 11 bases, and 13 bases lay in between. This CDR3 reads CASSDFPGYTF. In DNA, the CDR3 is TGTGCCAGCAGCGACTTCCCTGGGTACACCTTC.

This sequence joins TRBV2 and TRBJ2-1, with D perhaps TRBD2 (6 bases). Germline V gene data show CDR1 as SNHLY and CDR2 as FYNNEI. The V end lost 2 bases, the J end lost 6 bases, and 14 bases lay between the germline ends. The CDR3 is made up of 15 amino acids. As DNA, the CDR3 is TGTGCCAGCAGTGAACTGGCGGGAATAGCCAATGAGCAGTTCTTC. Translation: CASSELAGIANEQFF. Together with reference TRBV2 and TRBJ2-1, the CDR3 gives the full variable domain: EPEVTQTPSHQVTQMGQEVILRCVPISNHLYFYWYRQILGQKVEFLVSFYNNEISEKSEIFDDQFSVERPDGSNFTLKIRSTKLEDSAMYFCASSELAGIANEQFFGPGTRLTVL.

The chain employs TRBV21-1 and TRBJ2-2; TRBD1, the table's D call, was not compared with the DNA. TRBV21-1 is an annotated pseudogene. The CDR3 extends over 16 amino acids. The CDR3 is CASRDTTSQNTGELFF. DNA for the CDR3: TGTGCCAGCCGGGACACTACCTCCCAGAACACCGGGGAGCTGTTTTTT.

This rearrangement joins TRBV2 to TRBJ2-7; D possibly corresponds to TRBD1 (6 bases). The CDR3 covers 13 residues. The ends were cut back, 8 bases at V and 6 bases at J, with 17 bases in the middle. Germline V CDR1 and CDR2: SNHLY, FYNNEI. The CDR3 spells CASAGTSVSEQYF. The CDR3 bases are TGTGCCAGCGCCGGGACATCGGTATCCGAGCAGTACTTC.

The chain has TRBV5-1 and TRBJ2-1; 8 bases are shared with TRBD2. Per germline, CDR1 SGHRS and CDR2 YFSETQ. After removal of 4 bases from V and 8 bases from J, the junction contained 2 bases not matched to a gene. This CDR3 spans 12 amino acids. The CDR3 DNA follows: TGCGCCAGCAGCCGGGAGGGTGATGAGCAGTTCTTC. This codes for CASSREGDEQFF.

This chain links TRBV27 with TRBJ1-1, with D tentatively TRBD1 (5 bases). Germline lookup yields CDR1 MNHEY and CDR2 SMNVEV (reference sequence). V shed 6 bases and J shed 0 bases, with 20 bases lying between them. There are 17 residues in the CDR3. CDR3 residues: CASSYTFGGSMNTEAFF. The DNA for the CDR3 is TGTGCCAGCAGCTACACCTTTGGGGGGAGCATGAACACTGAAGCTTTCTTT.

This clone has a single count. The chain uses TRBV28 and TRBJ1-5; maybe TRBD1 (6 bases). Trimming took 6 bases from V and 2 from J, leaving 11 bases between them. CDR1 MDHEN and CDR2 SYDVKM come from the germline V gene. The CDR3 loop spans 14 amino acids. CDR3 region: CASRLYRGNQPQHF. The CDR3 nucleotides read TGTGCCAGCAGGCTGTACAGGGGCAATCAGCCCCAGCATTTT.

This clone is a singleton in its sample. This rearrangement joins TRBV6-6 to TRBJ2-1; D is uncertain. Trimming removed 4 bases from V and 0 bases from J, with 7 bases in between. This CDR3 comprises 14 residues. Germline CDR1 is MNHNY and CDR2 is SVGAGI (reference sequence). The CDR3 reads CASSSTYSYNEQFF. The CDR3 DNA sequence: TGTGCCAGCAGTTCCACCTACTCCTACAATGAGCAGTTCTTC.

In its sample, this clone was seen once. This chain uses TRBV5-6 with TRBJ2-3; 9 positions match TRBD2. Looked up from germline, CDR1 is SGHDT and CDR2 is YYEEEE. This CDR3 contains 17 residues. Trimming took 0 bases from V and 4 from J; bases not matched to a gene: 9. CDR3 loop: CASSLADEREDADTQYF. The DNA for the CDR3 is TGTGCCAGCAGCTTGGCCGACGAGCGGGAGGATGCAGATACGCAGTATTTT.

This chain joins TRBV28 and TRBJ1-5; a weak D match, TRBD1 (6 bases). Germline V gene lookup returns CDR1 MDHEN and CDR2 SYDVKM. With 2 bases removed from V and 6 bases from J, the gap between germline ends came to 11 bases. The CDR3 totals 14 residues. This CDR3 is CASSLNRAGQPQHF. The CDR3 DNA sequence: TGTGCCAGCAGTTTAAACAGGGCCGGTCAGCCCCAGCATTTT.

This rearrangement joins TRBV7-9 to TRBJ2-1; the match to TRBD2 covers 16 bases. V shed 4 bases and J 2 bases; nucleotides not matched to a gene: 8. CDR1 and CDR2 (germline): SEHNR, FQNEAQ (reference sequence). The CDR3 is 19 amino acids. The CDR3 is CASSSTPGTSGRAYNEQFF. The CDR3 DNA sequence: TGTGCCAGCAGCTCCACTCCAGGGACTAGCGGGAGGGCCTACAATGAGCAGTTCTTC.

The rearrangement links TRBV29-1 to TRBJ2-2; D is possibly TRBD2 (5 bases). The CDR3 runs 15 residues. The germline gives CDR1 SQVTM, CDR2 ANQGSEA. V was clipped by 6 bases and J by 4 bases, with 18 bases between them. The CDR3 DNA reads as TGCAGCGTAGGGTATACGGGATCCGTCACCGGGGAGCTGTTTTTT. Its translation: CSVGYTGSVTGELFF.

The CDR3 loop reads CASSLFKGQGGVNTEAFF. CDR3 DNA sequence: TGCGCCAGCAGCTTGTTTAAGGGTCAGGGGGGAGTGAACACTGAAGCTTTCTTT. The V call is TRBV5-1, the J call TRBJ1-1; 7 bases align to TRBD1. The CDR3 is 18 residues long. The V and J ends lost 1 base and 0 bases, in that order; junction bases with no gene match: 12. CDR1 SGHRS and CDR2 YFSETQ come from the germline V gene.

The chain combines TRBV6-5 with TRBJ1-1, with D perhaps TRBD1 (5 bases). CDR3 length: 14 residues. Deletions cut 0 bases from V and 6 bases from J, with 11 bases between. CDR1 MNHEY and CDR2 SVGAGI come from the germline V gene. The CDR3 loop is CASSYSTWGAEAFF. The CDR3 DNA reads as TGTGCCAGCAGTTACTCGACTTGGGGGGCTGAAGCTTTCTTT.

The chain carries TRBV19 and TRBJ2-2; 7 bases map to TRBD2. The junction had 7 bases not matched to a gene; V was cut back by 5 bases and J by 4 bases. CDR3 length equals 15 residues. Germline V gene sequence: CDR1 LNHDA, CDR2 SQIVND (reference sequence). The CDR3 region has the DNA TGTGCCAGTAGTCCAACCGGGACTACCACCGGGGAGCTGTTTTTT. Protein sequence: CASSPTGTTTGELFF.

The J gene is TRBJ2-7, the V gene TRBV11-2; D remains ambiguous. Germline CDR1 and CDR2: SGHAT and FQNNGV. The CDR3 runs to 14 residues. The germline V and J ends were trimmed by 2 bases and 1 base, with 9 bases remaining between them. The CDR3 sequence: CASSLFRRSYEQYF. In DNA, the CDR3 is TGTGCCAGCAGCTTATTTCGGAGATCCTACGAGCAGTACTTC.

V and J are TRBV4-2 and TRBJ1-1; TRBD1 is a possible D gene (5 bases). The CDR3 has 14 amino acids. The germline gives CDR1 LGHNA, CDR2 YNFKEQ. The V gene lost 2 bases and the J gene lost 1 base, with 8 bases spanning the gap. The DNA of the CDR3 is TGTGCCAGCAGCCAAATCGACAGGAACACTGAAGCTTTCTTT. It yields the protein CASSQIDRNTEAFF.